This paragraph reports one T cell receptor beta chain. Its antigen is as yet unknown. The sample is drawn from a study of cytomegalovirus exposure and HLA in healthy donors. Notes on the study in general: Near-uniform donor sequencing depth was presumed by presence/absence analyses. A further, later analysis showed that HLA-associated TCR beta chains (compared with equally common others) were more clonally expanded. Cytomegalovirus association was listed for 150 to 200 TCR beta chains.

V gave up 5 bases and J gave up 3 bases; unmatched junction bases: 9. CDR1 SGHTA and CDR2 FQGNSA come from the germline V gene. The CDR3 sequence is 16 residues long. The primer mix had 60 Vbeta and 13 Jbeta primers. Sequencing was performed with immunoSEQ multiplex PCR; in TCRdb, only in-frame clones are kept and a portion is missing. This sample has 150,000 to 200,000 clones, with about two thirds found just once. The sequence derives from a woman aged 18-29 years in good health and CMV-seropositive. The sample was PBMCs. V usage is TRBV7-2 and J usage is TRBJ1-2, with 10 bases lining up with TRBD1. Here the CDR3 DNA reads TGTGCCAGCAGCCCAAGACAGGGGGCTAGGGACTATGGCTACACCTTC. Translation gives CASSPRQGARDYGYTF.